The text below deals with one TCR beta chain. Antigen specificity is unknown. CDR1 is SGHTA, CDR2 FQGNSA, per germline. The ends were cut back, 5 bases at V and 1 base at J, with 14 bases in the middle. The CDR3 is 15 residues long. This specimen belongs to a study of blood T cells in healthy people across ages. A second roughly 6 to 12 cycle PCR used barcoded and J-beta primers. Each CDR3 protein is one row after TCRdb ran MiXCR on the 5' RACE reads. The data contain about 800,000 distinct CDR3 sequences, around 25% of them seen just once; the ten biggest clones take up approximately 4%. Study results and caveats: Long-lived donors exceeded aged donors in naive CD4+ cells and diversity. As naive T cell percentage varied, TCR beta diversity correlated strongly with it.

The same specimen was also included in a second study, on T cells of mothers and their children. Per that paper: The donors comprised several children and their three healthy Caucasian mothers. Related mother-child pairs showed slightly higher but non-significant overlap than unrelated pairs.

This TCR was recovered from a boy between 10 and 17 years old in good health. The chain employs TRBV7-2 and TRBJ2-5; TRBD2 is a possible D gene (6 bases). Sequenced: blood. Here the CDR3 reads CASSRTSGFQETQYF. DNA of the CDR3: TGTGCCAGCAGCCGTACGAGCGGGTTCCAAGAGACCCAGTACTTC. The full variable domain, its missing parts supplied by reference TRBV7-2 and TRBJ2-5, is GAGVSQSPSNKVTEKGKDVELRCDPISGHTALYWYRQSLGQGLEFLIYFQGNSAPDKSGLPSDRFSAERTGGSVSTLTIQRTQQEDSAVYLCASSRTSGFQETQYFGPGTRLLVL.